Shown below are 27 T cell receptor beta chains from a single sample sequenced in a study of shared clonotypes between healthy human individuals. The table came from immunoSEQ multiplex PCR; TCRdb's copy has only in-frame clones and leaves some out. The sample has roughly 2.2 million clones; approximately 93% are singletons. The sample was naive CD4+ T cells from PBMCs. Subset described: CD45RA+ positively selected. These receptor sequences come from a man aged 18 to 30 in good health. Some clones in this sample may be carry-over from other donors' samples.

The chain combines TRBV28 with TRBJ2-7; D not resolved. This CDR3 is built from 15 residues. V shed 6 bases and J shed 1 base, with 16 bases lying between them. The germline CDR1 and CDR2 sequences are MDHEN and SYDVKM. CDR3 nucleotides: TGTGCCAGCAGCCAGCGACGGATGGGGTCCTACGAGCAGTACTTC. Protein sequence: CASSQRRMGSYEQYF. Filled out from reference TRBV28 and TRBJ2-7, the complete variable domain reads DVKVTQSSRYLVKRTGEKVFLECVQDMDHENMFWYRQDPGLGLRLIYFSYDVKMKEKGDIPEGYSVSREKKERFSLILESASTNQTSMYLCASSQRRMGSYEQYFGPGTRLTVT.

This clone was counted once. The chain employs TRBV11-3 and TRBJ2-7; no reliable D call. The V end was cut by 1 base, the J end by 7 bases, with 11 bases between. Per germline, CDR1 SGHNT and CDR2 YENEEA. The CDR3 contains 13 residues. The CDR3: CASSLGVAGEQYF. The CDR3 bases are TGTGCCAGCAGCTTAGGGGTGGCCGGGGAGCAGTACTTC.

This chain joins TRBV5-1 and TRBJ2-1, with 9 bases identical to TRBD2. The CDR3 loop spans 17 amino acids. J gave up 0 bases and V 3 bases, and 7 bases lay outside the gene matches. In germline, CDR1 is SGHRS, CDR2 YFSETQ. The CDR3 sequence: CASSYAGSGSSYNEQFF. For the CDR3, the DNA is TGCGCCAGCAGCTACGCGGGTAGCGGGAGCTCCTACAATGAGCAGTTCTTC.

This chain links TRBV18 with TRBJ1-2; 8 bases are shared with TRBD1. Germline CDR1 reads KGHSH; CDR2 reads LQKENI. Trimming cost V 2 bases and J 5 bases; bases outside gene matches: 4. This CDR3 is built from 14 residues. CDR3 loop: CASSPSTGGYGYTF. CDR3 in DNA: TGTGCCAGCTCACCATCCACAGGGGGATATGGCTACACCTTC. Full variable domain (rest looked up from reference TRBV18 and TRBJ1-2): NAGVMQNPRHLVRRRGQEARLRCSPMKGHSHVYWYRQLPEEGLKFMVYLQKENIIDESGMPKERFSAEFPKEGPSILRIQQVVRGDSAAYFCASSPSTGGYGYTFGSGTRLTVV.

The V and J genes are TRBV6-1 and TRBJ2-6; TRBD1 might be the D (5 bases). Germline V CDR1 and CDR2: MNHNS, SASEGT. The ends were cut back, 2 bases at V and 0 bases at J, with 14 bases in the middle. The CDR3 sequence is 18 residues long. The CDR3 sequence: CASSEWKGSYSGANVLTF. The CDR3 DNA follows: TGTGCCAGCAGTGAATGGAAGGGGTCATACTCTGGGGCCAACGTCCTGACTTTC.

The V gene is TRBV28, the J gene TRBJ1-2, with no clear D. The CDR3 totals 12 residues. V gave up 5 bases and J gave up 8 bases, with 12 bases separating them. Germline V gene sequence: CDR1 MDHEN, CDR2 SYDVKM. The CDR3 protein is CASSPDLRGYTF. The DNA of the CDR3 is TGTGCCAGCAGTCCCGACCTCAGGGGCTACACCTTC.

The chain employs TRBV5-4 and TRBJ2-7; 12 nucleotides match TRBD2. This CDR3 has 14 amino acids. Unmatched junction bases numbered 3, after V lost 4 bases and J lost 4 bases. Looked up from germline, CDR1 is SGHNT and CDR2 is YYREEE (reference sequence). Here the CDR3 DNA reads TGTGCCAGCAGCCGGGGACTAGCGGGTTACGAGCAGTACTTC. Amino acids: CASSRGLAGYEQYF.

The V and J genes are TRBV5-1 and TRBJ1-1; D is possibly TRBD1 (5 bases). Germline V lookup: CDR1 SGHRS, CDR2 YFSETQ. This CDR3 is 14 amino acids long. V was shortened by 6 bases and J by 5 bases, with 17 bases between the two germline ends. The CDR3 region is CASKPGRVSTEAFF. CDR3 DNA sequence: TGCGCCAGCAAGCCAGGGAGGGTCAGTACTGAAGCTTTCTTT.

This clone was recorded only once. The chain joins TRBV7-3 to TRBJ2-2, with no clear D. The CDR3 runs to 14 residues. V lost 2 bases to trimming and J lost 4 bases, with 8 bases between them. CDR1 SGHTA and CDR2 FQGTGA come from the germline V gene. The CDR3 spells CASSLAAGTGELFF. CDR3 DNA sequence: TGTGCCAGCAGCTTAGCGGCAGGCACCGGGGAGCTGTTTTTT.

V is TRBV10-3 and J is TRBJ2-2, with 12 positions matching TRBD2. CDR3 size: 14 residues. The V and J ends lost 10 bases and 4 bases, in that order; junction bases with no gene match: 4. Germline assignment: CDR1 ENHRY and CDR2 SYGVKD. The chain's CDR3 is CATLAGGFTGELFF. CDR3 bases: TGTGCCACCCTAGCGGGAGGGTTCACCGGGGAGCTGTTTTTT.

This chain connects TRBV27 to TRBJ2-1; 13 positions agree with TRBD2. Trimming cost V 5 bases and J 2 bases; bases outside gene matches: 6. From germline, CDR1 is MNHEY and CDR2 SMNVEV (reference sequence). There are 17 residues in the CDR3. Here the CDR3 DNA reads TGTGCCAGCAGTCTGAGGACTAGCGGGAGAACCTACAATGAGCAGTTCTTC. Its translation: CASSLRTSGRTYNEQFF.

This sequence joins TRBV2 and TRBJ2-1; D not certain. The CDR3 has 12 amino acids. Germline V gene data show CDR1 as SNHLY and CDR2 as FYNNEI. V lost 2 bases, J lost 10 bases, and 9 bases lay in between. Written as DNA, the CDR3 is TGTGCCAGCAGTGAATCTGGTTACGAGCAGTTCTTC. As protein: CASSESGYEQFF. The full variable domain, in which reference TRBV2 and TRBJ2-1 provide the parts outside the CDR3, is EPEVTQTPSHQVTQMGQEVILRCVPISNHLYFYWYRQILGQKVEFLVSFYNNEISEKSEIFDDQFSVERPDGSNFTLKIRSTKLEDSAMYFCASSESGYEQFFGPGTRLTVL.

The V call is TRBV29-1, the J call TRBJ1-4, with D possibly being TRBD1 (5 bases). Germline assignment: CDR1 SQVTM and CDR2 ANQGSEA. CDR3 length: 14 residues. The V gene lost 7 bases and the J gene lost 8 bases, with 20 bases spanning the gap. The CDR3 bases are TGCAGCGCTATAGGGGCAGCCCGTGGAGAAAAACTGTTTTTT. Protein sequence: CSAIGAARGEKLFF. Full variable domain (missing parts from reference TRBV29-1 and TRBJ1-4): SAVISQKPSRDICQRGTSLTIQCQVDSQVTMMFWYRQQPGQSLTLIATANQGSEATYESGFVIDKFPISRPNLTFSTLTVSNMSPEDSSIYLCSAIGAARGEKLFFGSGTQLSVL.

The CDR3 DNA follows: TGTGCCAGCAGCTTCCTGGACGGATTCAATTCACCCCTCCACTTT. Protein sequence: CASSFLDGFNSPLHF. The chain uses TRBV11-2 and TRBJ1-6; no reliable D call. The V gene's germline CDR1 is SGHAT and CDR2 FQNNGV. This CDR3 contains 15 residues. Trimming removed 3 bases from V and 7 bases from J, with 13 bases in between.

The gene calls are TRBV4-3 and TRBJ2-3; possible D gene TRBD2, 5 bases. CDR1 is LGHNA, CDR2 YSLEER, per germline. There are 15 residues in the CDR3. Trimming removed 1 base from V and 2 bases from J, with 10 bases in between. The CDR3 nucleotides are TGCGCCAGCAGCCAAGGGACTTACAACACAGATACGCAGTATTTT. Translation: CASSQGTYNTDTQYF.

The chain uses TRBV6-4 and TRBJ1-1; D is unresolved. The V end lost 4 bases, the J end lost 3 bases, and 9 bases lay between the germline ends. CDR1 and CDR2 (germline): MRHNA, SNTAGT. This CDR3 has 13 amino acids. The CDR3, as DNA: TGTGCCAGCAGTGTCGAAGTTTACACTGAAGCTTTCTTT. This gives the protein CASSVEVYTEAFF.

This clone was recorded only once. This chain connects TRBV20-1 to TRBJ2-1; 7 bases agree with TRBD1. Germline CDR1 DFQATT, CDR2 SNEGSKA (reference sequence). Losses at the gene ends were 5 bases for V and 10 bases for J; bases not matched to a gene: 5. The CDR3 loop spans 11 amino acids. CDR3 bases: TGCAGTGCTCACAGGGGTAGCGAGCAGTTCTTC. The encoded protein is CSAHRGSEQFF.

The V call is TRBV19, the J call TRBJ1-3; D is possibly TRBD1 (5 bases). The CDR3 has 13 amino acids. The germline gives CDR1 LNHDA, CDR2 SQIVND (reference sequence). Written as DNA, the CDR3 is TGTGCTAGTGGGACCTTCTCGGGAAACACCATATATTTT. Its protein is CASGTFSGNTIYF.

This clone was observed once. The chain couples TRBV10-1 to TRBJ2-1, with 15 positions matching TRBD2. Germline-derived CDR1 and CDR2 are WNHNN and SYGVQD (reference sequence). Losses at the gene ends were 5 bases for V and 3 bases for J; bases not matched to a gene: 8. This CDR3 is 18 amino acids long. DNA for the CDR3: TGCGCCAGCAGTCCCGGACTAGCGGGAGGGCCTAGCTACAATGAGCAGTTCTTC. Protein: CASSPGLAGGPSYNEQFF.

V is TRBV18 and J is TRBJ2-4; D possibly corresponds to TRBD2 (6 bases). Germline V gene sequence: CDR1 KGHSH, CDR2 LQKENI. Between the trimmed V and J ends, which lost 6 bases and 9 bases, there was a span of 21 bases. This CDR3 region has 15 residues. This CDR3 reads CASSLSPREAGIQYF. In DNA form, the CDR3 reads TGTGCCAGCTCTCTCAGCCCCAGGGAGGCGGGCATTCAGTACTTC. Filled out from reference TRBV18 and TRBJ2-4, the complete variable domain reads NAGVMQNPRHLVRRRGQEARLRCSPMKGHSHVYWYRQLPEEGLKFMVYLQKENIIDESGMPKERFSAEFPKEGPSILRIQQVVRGDSAAYFCASSLSPREAGIQYFGAGTRLSVL.

This chain joins TRBV18 and TRBJ2-2; 10 nucleotides match TRBD2. CDR1 and CDR2 (germline): KGHSH, LQKENI. This CDR3 is 18 amino acids long. V trimming: 1 base; J trimming: 3 bases; junction bases outside the gene matches: 8. The CDR3 bases are TGTGCCAGCTCACCACGGCCTAGCGGGAGCCGTGACACCGGGGAGCTGTTTTTT. Translating it yields CASSPRPSGSRDTGELFF.

This clone was picked up one time. The chain employs TRBV4-3 and TRBJ1-2, with 7 bases aligning to TRBD1. The ends lost 0 bases at V and 4 bases at J; junction bases unmatched: 2. The length of the CDR3 is 14 residues. The germline gives CDR1 LGHNA, CDR2 YSLEER. CDR3 amino acids: CASSQEGTVYGYTF. As DNA, the CDR3 is TGCGCCAGCAGCCAAGAAGGGACAGTCTATGGCTACACCTTC.

The genes are TRBV28 and TRBJ2-3, with D possibly TRBD2 on 6 matching bases. From germline, CDR1 is MDHEN and CDR2 SYDVKM. The CDR3 has 16 residues. Trimming stripped 3 bases from V and 4 bases from J, with 17 bases between. The CDR3 sequence: CASSFAPTGVADTQYF. DNA for the CDR3: TGTGCCAGCAGTTTTGCCCCGACGGGAGTAGCAGATACGCAGTATTTT.

J is TRBJ2-1 and V is TRBV28; no firm D call. The CDR3 extends over 11 amino acids. V gave up 8 bases and J gave up 8 bases, with 10 bases separating them. Germline CDR1 and CDR2: MDHEN and SYDVKM. The DNA for the CDR3 is TGTGCCAGCGGTGCGGTGGATGAGCAGTTCTTC. This translates into CASGAVDEQFF.

The J gene is TRBJ2-7, the V gene TRBV18; 12 bases align to TRBD2. CDR1 and CDR2 from the germline V gene are KGHSH and LQKENI. The V gene end was trimmed by 2 bases and the J gene end by 7 bases; junction bases not matched to a gene: 9. CDR3 length equals 16 residues. CDR3 region: CASSPASSGRAGEQYF. The CDR3, as DNA: TGTGCCAGCTCACCAGCATCTAGCGGGAGGGCGGGGGAGCAGTACTTC.

The chain couples TRBV5-6 to TRBJ2-6; no reliable D call. Germline CDR1 and CDR2: SGHDT and YYEEEE. The V end was cut by 2 bases, the J end by 2 bases, with 8 bases between. CDR3 size: 15 residues. The CDR3 is CASSFVGAGANVLTF. The CDR3 DNA reads as TGTGCCAGCAGCTTCGTCGGAGCTGGGGCCAACGTCCTGACTTTC.

In its sample, this clone was seen once. V usage is TRBV28 and J usage is TRBJ2-7, with D possibly being TRBD1 or TRBD2 (6 bases each). In germline, CDR1 is MDHEN, CDR2 SYDVKM. The V end was cut by 2 bases, the J end by 5 bases, with 13 bases between. The CDR3 sequence is 14 residues long. The CDR3 reads CASSLPGARDEQYF. The DNA of the CDR3 is TGTGCCAGCAGTTTACCGGGGGCTCGGGACGAGCAGTACTTC. Filled out from reference TRBV28 and TRBJ2-7, the complete variable domain reads DVKVTQSSRYLVKRTGEKVFLECVQDMDHENMFWYRQDPGLGLRLIYFSYDVKMKEKGDIPEGYSVSREKKERFSLILESASTNQTSMYLCASSLPGARDEQYFGPGTRLTVT.